A selection of T cell receptor beta chains follows, all from one sample in a study of blood T cell repertoires in COVID-19. The repertoire was sequenced with immunoSEQ multiplex PCR; TCRdb's copy has only in-frame clones and lacks some. The sample contains just over 35,000 clones, around nine tenths of which appear only once. Input material: peripheral blood. These receptors were taken from a human donor in a cohort sampled during active COVID-19. The CDR3 runs from the conserved cysteine through the conserved F or W. The order of the fields is J gene, D gene, V gene, clone size, CDR3 DNA, CDR3 protein. The D gene is left open where the match is weak. A clone size is listed for some rows: how often the clone was seen (once, few, many), or a class if it is expanded.

TRBJ2-3 | TRBD2 | TRBV15 | NA | TGTGCCACCAGCAGAGATAGCGGGGGGGTCACAGATACGCAGTATTTT | CATSRDSGGVTDTQYF
TRBJ2-5 | NA | TRBV2 | NA | TGTGCCAGCAGGTTAGGGGGTCCCGAGACCCAGTACTTC | CASRLGGPETQYF
TRBJ2-1 | NA | TRBV5-6 | NA | TGTGCCAGCAGCTTGGGCAGTGATGAGCAGTTCTTC | CASSLGSDEQFF
TRBJ1-2 | NA | TRBV12-3/TRBV12-4 | NA | TGTGCCAGCAGTCCCCGGGTCTTCTATGGCTACACCTTC | CASSPRVFYGYTF
TRBJ2-3 | TRBD2 | TRBV5-4 | once | TGTGCCAGCAGCTTGGAAGCGGGGCTTAGCACAGATACGCAGTATTTT | CASSLEAGLSTDTQYF
TRBJ2-5 | TRBD2 | TRBV2 | NA | TGTGCCAGCAGTGGGACTAGCGGGGGGGCCGTCTTGGAGACCCAGTACTTC | CASSGTSGGAVLETQYF
TRBJ2-3 | TRBD2 | TRBV5-4 | NA | TGTGCCAGCAGCTTGAGGACTAGCGGGGGGGGAGGTACGCAGTATTTT | CASSLRTSGGGGTQYF
TRBJ1-5 | NA | TRBV28 | NA | TGTGCCAGCAGCGCGGGTACAGGGTTTAAGCAGCCCCAGCATTTT | CASSAGTGFKQPQHF
TRBJ1-1 | NA | TRBV7-3 | NA | TGTGCCAGCAGCGTTACCCCAGGGACTGAAGCTTTCTTT | CASSVTPGTEAFF
TRBJ2-2 | NA | TRBV7-9 | NA | TGTGCCAGCAGCTTATTTCCCAGGGAGCTGTTTTTT | CASSLFPRELFF
TRBJ2-3 | TRBD2 | TRBV7-9 | NA | TGTGCCAGCAGCGTCACTAGCGGGGGGGCCTGGTCCCCAGATACGCAGTATTTT | CASSVTSGGAWSPDTQYF
TRBJ2-3 | TRBD1 | TRBV24-1 | once | TGTGCCACCAGTGATCCGGGACAGGGGACAGATACGCAGTATTTT | CATSDPGQGTDTQYF
TRBJ2-7 | TRBD1 | TRBV5-6 | NA | TGTGCCAGCAGCGCACAGGGGGCAACCTACGAGCAGTACTTC | CASSAQGATYEQYF
TRBJ2-3 | TRBD2 | TRBV5-4 | NA | TGTGCCAGCAGCTCCCGACTGGCGGGGGGCTTGGGGACGCAGTATTTT | CASSSRLAGGLGTQYF
TRBJ2-3 | TRBD2 | TRBV27 | NA | TGTGCCAGCAGTCCCCTGGGTAGCGGGGGGAAAGATACGCAGTATTTT | CASSPLGSGGKDTQYF
TRBJ1-2 | TRBD1 | TRBV9 | few | TGTGCCAGCAGCGCGCGGGGGACAGGGGGGCGAAACAACTATGGCTACACCTTC | CASSARGTGGRNNYGYTF
TRBJ1-6 | NA | TRBV4-1 | NA | TGCGCCAGCAGCCAAGCGAGCTCCTATAATTCACCCCTCCACTTT | CASSQASSYNSPLHF
TRBJ1-1 | TRBD1 | TRBV18 | few | TGTGCCAGCTCACTTCTACAGGGGGCAGGCACTGAAGCTTTCTTT | CASSLLQGAGTEAFF
TRBJ2-5 | NA | TRBV12-5 | NA | TGTGCTAGTGGTTTGTCAATCAGACAAGTCCAAGAGACCCAGTACTTC | CASGLSIRQVQETQYF
TRBJ1-1 | NA | TRBV19 | NA | TGTGCCAGTATTGCCCCCTCGGGTACACGGGGGGTAAAAGCTTTCTTT | CASIAPSGTRGVKAFF
TRBJ1-5 | NA | TRBV5-6 | NA | TGTGCCAGCAGCTACTCCAGGGCCCTTGGCAATCAGCCCCAGCATTTT | CASSYSRALGNQPQHF
TRBJ2-2 | NA | TRBV12-3/TRBV12-4 | NA | TGTGCCAGCCAGCTCGGGGCCGGGGAGCTGTTTTTT | CASQLGAGELFF
TRBJ2-1 | NA | TRBV28 | once | TGTGCCAGCGGCGGTCTCCGGGCAGGGGCCTACAATGAGCAGTTCTTC | CASGGLRAGAYNEQFF
TRBJ1-5 | TRBD1 | TRBV28 | once | TGTGCCAGCACTCAGGGGGGCAACCAGCCCCAGCATTTT | CASTQGGNQPQHF
TRBJ1-2 | NA | TRBV29-1 | once | TGCAGCGTTGGGACACCAGAAGGCTACACCTTC | CSVGTPEGYTF
TRBJ1-3 | NA | TRBV5-6 | few | TGTGCCAGCAGCTTACGACAGTTCTCTGGAAACACCATATATTTT | CASSLRQFSGNTIYF
TRBJ1-6 | TRBD1 | TRBV27 | NA | TGTGCCAGCAGTCCGACCCGCTACGGACAGGCAAGGAGGGATAATTCACCCCTCCACTTT | CASSPTRYGQARRDNSPLHF
TRBJ1-5 | TRBD1 | TRBV6-5 | NA | TGTGCCATAAGACAGGGCGGGCAGCCCCAGCATTTT | CAIRQGGQPQHF
TRBJ2-3 | NA | TRBV29-1 | NA | TGCAGCGTTGTTGACACCTACACAGATACGCAGTATTTT | CSVVDTYTDTQYF
TRBJ1-1 | NA | TRBV16 | NA | TGTGCCAGCAGCGAGGACAGCGGGGACACTGAAGCTTTCTTT | CASSEDSGDTEAFF
TRBJ1-6 | NA | TRBV3-1/TRBV3-2 | NA | TGTGCCAGCAGCCAAGAAGGGGGTTATAATTCACCCCTCCACTTT | CASSQEGGYNSPLHF
TRBJ2-7 | NA | TRBV2 | NA | TGTGCCAGCAGTGATTCCGGGACAAGGGCCTGGCAGTACTTC | CASSDSGTRAWQYF
TRBJ1-2 | NA | TRBV5-1 | few | TGCGCCAGCAGCTTGACACCAATGGGAGAGAACTATGGCTACACCTTC | CASSLTPMGENYGYTF
TRBJ1-5 | NA | TRBV10-2 | NA | TGCGCCAGCCGACAGTTTAGCAATCAGCCCCAGCATTTT | CASRQFSNQPQHF